The 27 T cell receptor beta chains listed next were all sequenced from one sample in a study of blood T cell repertoires in COVID-19. Clones were sequenced by immunoSEQ multiplex PCR, and TCRdb holds only the in-frame ones, with some missing. The sample includes roughly 120,000 clones, about 83% seen only once; the top ten take more than 2%. The sequencing sample was made of peripheral blood. The receptors were sampled from a woman aged 45 to 65 with acute or convalescent COVID-19.

The rearrangement links TRBV4-3 to TRBJ2-7, with TRBD1 matching over 7 bases. The CDR3 is 16 residues long. V trimming: 2 bases; J trimming: 0 bases; junction bases outside the gene matches: 7. Germline CDR1 LGHNA, CDR2 YSLEER. The CDR3 loop reads CASSQRLWDSSYEQYF. In nucleotides, the CDR3 is TGCGCCAGCAGCCAAAGGTTGTGGGACAGCTCCTACGAGCAGTACTTC.

This clone was seen just once. This chain uses TRBV3-1 (or the pseudogene TRBV3-2) with TRBJ2-7; TRBD1 matches at 10 bases. The CDR3 has 15 amino acids. CDR1 is LGHDT, CDR2 YNNKEL, per germline (reference sequence). The V gene end was trimmed by 4 bases and the J gene end by 7 bases; junction bases not matched to a gene: 10. The CDR3 protein is CASSRATGGASEQYF. In DNA form, the CDR3 reads TGTGCCAGCAGCCGAGCGACAGGGGGCGCCTCGGAGCAGTACTTC.

This clone showed up just once. The CDR3 protein is CASGLPDYSPRETQYF. CDR3 in DNA: TGTGCCAGCGGCCTCCCGGACTATTCTCCCCGGGAGACCCAGTACTTC. The gene calls are TRBV7-2 and TRBJ2-5; TRBD2 is a possible D gene (6 bases). Trimming took 8 bases from V and 5 from J, leaving 24 bases between them. CDR1 and CDR2 (germline): SGHTA, FQGNSA. This CDR3 spans 16 amino acids.

The chain combines TRBV7-2 with TRBJ2-5; 10 nucleotides line up with TRBD2. The CDR3 is 16 amino acids. In germline, CDR1 is SGHTA, CDR2 FQGNSA. The V and J ends lost 4 bases and 0 bases, in that order; junction bases with no gene match: 5. The CDR3 spells CASSSYSGGYQETQYF. For the CDR3, the DNA is TGTGCCAGCAGCTCTTATAGCGGGGGGTACCAAGAGACCCAGTACTTC.

The V gene is TRBV2, the J gene TRBJ2-6, with 7 bases identical to TRBD1. Per the germline V gene, CDR1 is SNHLY and CDR2 is FYNNEI. V gave up 4 bases and J gave up 0 bases; unmatched junction bases: 3. The CDR3 contains 16 residues. The CDR3 is CASSGQGSSGANVLTF. Written as DNA, the CDR3 is TGTGCCAGCAGTGGACAGGGTAGCTCTGGGGCCAACGTCCTGACTTTC. The full variable domain, its missing parts supplied by reference TRBV2 and TRBJ2-6, is EPEVTQTPSHQVTQMGQEVILRCVPISNHLYFYWYRQILGQKVEFLVSFYNNEISEKSEIFDDQFSVERPDGSNFTLKIRSTKLEDSAMYFCASSGQGSSGANVLTFGAGSRLTVL.

Only a few counts were recorded for this clone. The chain joins TRBV5-6 to TRBJ1-5; 8 nucleotides align to TRBD1. CDR1 and CDR2 from the germline V gene are SGHDT and YYEEEE. The CDR3 contains 14 residues. Unmatched junction bases numbered 6, after V lost 5 bases and J lost 5 bases. DNA of the CDR3: TGTGCCAGCAGTCAAGTACAGGGGGATCAGCCCCAGCATTTT. It translates to CASSQVQGDQPQHF. Using reference TRBV5-6 and TRBJ1-5 for the parts outside the CDR3, the full variable domain is DAGVTQSPTHLIKTRGQQVTLRCSPKSGHDTVSWYQQALGQGPQFIFQYYEEEERQRGNFPDRFSGHQFPNYSSELNVNALLLGDSALYLCASSQVQGDQPQHFGDGTRLSIL.

The rearrangement links TRBV7-2 to TRBJ1-2; TRBD1 matches 9 bases. V lost 1 base, J lost 7 bases, and 4 bases stayed unmatched. The CDR3 loop spans 14 amino acids. Germline CDR1 and CDR2: SGHTA and FQGNSA. The chain's CDR3 is CASSLVGQGGGYTF. The DNA of the CDR3 is TGTGCCAGCAGCTTAGTGGGACAGGGCGGTGGCTACACCTTC. Combining the CDR3 with reference TRBV7-2 and TRBJ1-2 gives the whole variable domain GAGVSQSPSNKVTEKGKDVELRCDPISGHTALYWYRQSLGQGLEFLIYFQGNSAPDKSGLPSDRFSAERTGGSVSTLTIQRTQQEDSAVYLCASSLVGQGGGYTFGSGTRLTVV.

The rearrangement links TRBV6-6 to TRBJ2-3; D may be TRBD2 (6 bases). The CDR3 totals 13 residues. The V and J ends lost 5 bases and 9 bases respectively, with 15 bases between them. Germline V CDR1 and CDR2: MNHNY, SVGAGI (reference sequence). The CDR3 loop reads CASSPGEESTQYF. CDR3 sequence (DNA): TGTGCCAGCAGTCCCGGGGAGGAATCGACGCAGTATTTT.

The chain carries TRBV11-2 and TRBJ1-5; TRBD1 is a possible D gene (6 bases). The V end lost 5 bases, the J end lost 6 bases, and 8 bases lay between the germline ends. The CDR3 length is 12 residues. Germline values: CDR1 SGHAT, CDR2 FQNNGV. CDR3 nucleotide sequence: TGTGCCAGCAGCAGCAGGGGTCAGCCCCAGCATTTT. As protein: CASSSRGQPQHF.

The chain links TRBV2 to TRBJ2-3; D is unclear. The V and J ends lost 2 bases and 0 bases respectively, with 6 bases between them. Germline loops: CDR1 SNHLY, CDR2 FYNNEI. There are 14 residues in the CDR3. CDR3 coding DNA: TGTGCCAGCAGTGAATTACTGAGCACAGATACGCAGTATTTT. Its translation: CASSELLSTDTQYF.

The chain has TRBV21-1 and TRBJ1-2; the listed D gene, TRBD1, was not tested against the DNA. TRBV21-1 is annotated as a pseudogene. This CDR3 is 14 amino acids long. The CDR3: CASSSKDRDYGYTF. CDR3 in DNA: TGTGCCAGCAGCTCAAAGGACAGGGACTATGGCTACACCTTC.

The rearrangement links TRBV7-9 to TRBJ1-2, with D perhaps TRBD1 (5 bases). With 2 bases removed from V and 2 bases from J, the gap between germline ends came to 9 bases. Looked up from germline, CDR1 is SEHNR and CDR2 is FQNEAQ (reference sequence). The CDR3 is 14 amino acids. The CDR3 region is CASSLLAGNYGYTF. DNA for the CDR3: TGTGCCAGCAGCTTATTGGCAGGGAACTATGGCTACACCTTC.

The chain joins TRBV11-2 to TRBJ1-1, with D maybe TRBD1 (6 bases). V was shortened by 6 bases and J by 4 bases, with 18 bases between the two germline ends. This CDR3 contains 15 residues. CDR1 is SGHAT and CDR2 is FQNNGV in the germline V gene. This chain's CDR3 is CASRWVGAGSTEAFF. DNA for the CDR3: TGTGCCAGCAGATGGGTGGGGGCAGGGTCCACTGAAGCTTTCTTT.

The rearrangement links TRBV6-5 to TRBJ1-2; 12 bases are shared with TRBD1. The CDR3 has 15 residues. V trimming: 3 bases; J trimming: 5 bases; junction bases outside the gene matches: 4. Germline CDR1 and CDR2: MNHEY and SVGAGI. Here the CDR3 DNA reads TGTGCCAGCAGTTATGGGGGACAGGGGGCTTATGGCTACACCTTC. This encodes CASSYGGQGAYGYTF.

V usage is TRBV10-1 and J usage is TRBJ1-1; D is unclear. Trimming took 3 bases from V and 0 from J, leaving 8 bases between them. Germline lookup yields CDR1 WNHNN and CDR2 SYGVQD (reference sequence). This CDR3 comprises 14 residues. CDR3 DNA: TGCGCCAGCAGTGACGGAGCCATGAACACTGAAGCTTTCTTT. This translates into CASSDGAMNTEAFF.

The rearrangement uses TRBV3-1 (or the pseudogene TRBV3-2) and TRBJ1-3, with D hard to call. This CDR3 has 14 residues. The germline gives CDR1 LGHDT, CDR2 YNNKEL (reference sequence). The V and J ends lost 2 bases and 0 bases respectively, with 5 bases between them. CDR3 sequence (DNA): TGTGCCAGCAGCCAACCGGGCTCTGGAAACACCATATATTTT. It codes for CASSQPGSGNTIYF.

The rearrangement uses TRBV3-1 (or the pseudogene TRBV3-2) and TRBJ2-3, with 13 bases that match TRBD2. V trimming: 0 bases; J trimming: 2 bases; junction bases outside the gene matches: 5. This CDR3 contains 18 residues. The germline gives CDR1 LGHDT, CDR2 YNNKEL (reference sequence). CDR3 residues: CASSQDLGLAGFTDTQYF. The CDR3 coding sequence is TGTGCCAGCAGCCAAGATTTGGGACTAGCGGGATTCACAGATACGCAGTATTTT.

As DNA, the CDR3 is TGTGCCATCAAAATCTTTGGGACAACTGGAAACACCATATATTTT. The encoded protein is CAIKIFGTTGNTIYF. The chain has TRBV10-3 and TRBJ1-3; weak D call: TRBD1 (6 bases). The CDR3 runs 15 residues. Trimming left V 7 bases short and J 2 bases short, with 15 bases between. Germline V gene data show CDR1 as ENHRY and CDR2 as SYGVKD.

The chain couples TRBV5-4 to TRBJ1-2, with no clear D. The V gene lost 0 bases and the J gene lost 3 bases, with 12 bases spanning the gap. This CDR3 contains 15 residues. From germline, CDR1 is SGHNT and CDR2 YYREEE (reference sequence). Written as DNA, the CDR3 is TGTGCCAGCAGCTTGGGTTCGGGATCAGACTATGGCTACACCTTC. Translating it yields CASSLGSGSDYGYTF.

This chain joins TRBV11-3 and TRBJ2-7; 7 nucleotides line up with TRBD1. The junction had 9 bases not matched to a gene; V was cut back by 5 bases and J by 2 bases. The CDR3 length is 15 residues. CDR1 SGHNT and CDR2 YENEEA come from the germline V gene. The CDR3 loop is CASSTGTERPYEQYF. CDR3 bases: TGTGCCAGCAGCACCGGGACAGAGCGACCCTACGAGCAGTACTTC.

This chain joins TRBV6-2 or TRBV6-3 and TRBJ1-2; maybe TRBD1 (6 bases). The CDR3 runs 14 residues. Germline assignment: CDR1 MNHEY and CDR2 SVGEGT. Trimming took 2 bases from V and 2 from J, leaving 9 bases between them. The CDR3 DNA sequence: TGTGCCAGCAGTTACGACAGGACAAACTATGGCTACACCTTC. This sequence encodes CASSYDRTNYGYTF.

This clone occurred once. The genes are TRBV5-1 and TRBJ2-3, with TRBD2 identical over 10 bases. The CDR3 is 18 residues long. With V trimmed by 0 bases and J by 0 bases, 7 bases remained unmatched. CDR1 and CDR2 (germline): SGHRS, YFSETQ. CDR3 DNA sequence: TGCGCCAGCAGCTTGGCCAGGCTAGCGGGGGCTAGCACAGATACGCAGTATTTT. Protein: CASSLARLAGASTDTQYF. Looking up the rest from reference TRBV5-1 and TRBJ2-3 gives the full variable domain: KAGVTQTPRYLIKTRGQQVTLSCSPISGHRSVSWYQQTPGQGLQFLFEYFSETQRNKGNFPGRFSGRQFSNSRSEMNVSTLELGDSALYLCASSLARLAGASTDTQYFGPGTRLTVL.

This clone was found once. The CDR3 here is CASSPWAGGRTEAFF. In nucleotides, the CDR3 is TGTGCCAGCAGCCCGTGGGCGGGGGGCCGGACTGAAGCTTTCTTT. The genes are TRBV3-1 (or the pseudogene TRBV3-2) and TRBJ1-1; D is possibly TRBD1 (6 bases). The CDR3 totals 15 residues. Germline V gene data show CDR1 as LGHDT and CDR2 as YNNKEL (reference sequence). Between the trimmed V and J ends, which lost 4 bases and 5 bases, there was a span of 17 bases.

The chain joins TRBV6-5 to TRBJ2-5; possible D gene TRBD2, 5 bases. V lost 4 bases, J lost 3 bases, and 9 bases lay in between. Germline values: CDR1 MNHEY, CDR2 SVGAGI. This CDR3 is built from 13 residues. CDR3 residues: CASSWGVEETQYF. The CDR3 bases are TGTGCCAGCAGTTGGGGAGTCGAAGAGACCCAGTACTTC.

The V call is TRBV19, the J call TRBJ1-4; D is possibly TRBD1 (5 bases). Germline V lookup: CDR1 LNHDA, CDR2 SQIVND (reference sequence). V shed 5 bases and J shed 10 bases, with 14 bases lying between them. The CDR3 loop spans 13 amino acids. For the CDR3, the DNA is TGTGCCAGTAGTCCCCGGGGGTCTGGAAAACTGTTTTTT. Its protein is CASSPRGSGKLFF.

The gene calls are TRBV6-2 or TRBV6-3 and TRBJ1-5; possibly TRBD1 for D (5 bases). The CDR3 extends over 15 amino acids. The germline V and J ends were trimmed by 4 bases and 0 bases, with 10 bases remaining between them. The V gene's germline CDR1 is MNHEY and CDR2 SVGEGT. The DNA for the CDR3 is TGTGCCAGCAGTTTTAGGGGCTCTAGCAATCAGCCCCAGCATTTT. Protein: CASSFRGSSNQPQHF.

The rearrangement joins TRBV29-1 to TRBJ2-3; 7 bases map to TRBD2. The CDR3 consists of 17 residues. V shed 5 bases, J shed 4 bases, and the junction held 18 bases outside the gene matches. Germline loops: CDR1 SQVTM, CDR2 ANQGSEA. CDR3 protein: CSVRGDGVQGGPDTQYF. In DNA form, the CDR3 reads TGCAGCGTTCGGGGCGACGGGGTCCAGGGAGGGCCAGATACGCAGTATTTT.